This TCR beta chain was obtained from a study of human T cells and chemical hapten exposure. About the study: Patients having alopecia areata, totalis or universalis were mostly female. Overall study results and limits: More PT1 expanded TCRs went with higher patch test scores. The number of TCRs above 1 in 1000 frequency did not change after DPC sensitization.

Indicated time point: patch test 3, about 24 weeks after DPC sensitization. Treatment meaning: therapeutic diphenylcyclopropenone sensitization with weekly scalp DPC. Blood collection took place prior to placing each patch test. TCRdb itself ran the RACE reads through MiXCR, one entry per CDR3 protein. Altogether approximately 110,000 distinct CDR3 sequences are present, less than 45% being singletons, with the ten largest covering 2.5% to 3%. Per germline, CDR1 LNHDA and CDR2 SQIVND (reference sequence). The CDR3 covers 18 residues. J was trimmed by 5 bases and V by 8 bases; bases with no gene match: 17. There are a few counts of this clonotype. The target antigen is unknown.

V and J are TRBV19 and TRBJ2-7; TRBD2 agrees at 14 bases. Here the sequenced sample was whole blood, taken in connection with sensitization to the hapten diphenylcyclopropenone (DPC). The origin of this receptor is a man in his forties with alopecia areata. Some clones in this sample may be carry-over from other donors' samples. The CDR3: CASQRTGTSGSTSHEQYF. CDR3 coding DNA: TGTGCCAGTCAGCGGACCGGGACTAGCGGGAGTACTTCTCACGAGCAGTACTTC.